These 30 T cell receptor beta chains share one sample of origin, sequenced in a study of T cells in Graves' hyperthyroidism and ophthalmopathy. TCR beta CDR3 regions were amplified from RNA. HTBI primers were used for first-round RT-PCR of the TCR CDR3. TCRdb reanalysed the multiplex PCR reads using MiXCR and keeps one entry per CDR3 protein. The sample consists of more than 500,000 distinct CDR3 sequences, about 17% of them appearing once. The material sequenced was blood. The receptors derive from a woman in her thirties with Graves' hyperthyroidism.

This clonotype was picked up a small number of times. J is TRBJ2-1 and V is TRBV28; 10 bases line up with TRBD2. V lost 5 bases to trimming and J lost 5 bases; unmatched junction nucleotides: 9. Germline CDR1 is MDHEN and CDR2 is SYDVKM. This CDR3 has 16 residues. The CDR3 nucleotides are TGTGCCAGCAGTCCTCTACTAGCGGGATTCCACAATGAGCAGTTCTTC. Translated, it gives CASSPLLAGFHNEQFF. Full variable domain (outside the CDR3, taken from reference TRBV28 and TRBJ2-1): DVKVTQSSRYLVKRTGEKVFLECVQDMDHENMFWYRQDPGLGLRLIYFSYDVKMKEKGDIPEGYSVSREKKERFSLILESASTNQTSMYLCASSPLLAGFHNEQFFGPGTRLTVL.

This clonotype was seen repeatedly, ten times or more. V gene TRBV28 combines with J gene TRBJ2-5, with 8 bases aligning to TRBD2. V shed 6 bases and J 4 bases; nucleotides not matched to a gene: 13. Germline CDR1 and CDR2: MDHEN and SYDVKM. CDR3 size: 16 residues. CDR3 protein: CASRPLKREGGETQYF. The CDR3 coding sequence is TGTGCCAGCAGACCCCTGAAACGGGAGGGCGGAGAGACCCAGTACTTC.

This clonotype was detected only a few times. One base away lies a much larger clone, so this may be a sequencing read error. The CDR3 loop is CASGPRLAGGWEQYF. In DNA, the CDR3 is TGTGCCAGCGGTCCACGACTAGCGGGAGGGTGGGAGCAGTACTTC. The chain has TRBV28 and TRBJ2-7; 14 nucleotides agree with TRBD2. The CDR3 is 15 amino acids. Germline V gene sequence: CDR1 MDHEN, CDR2 SYDVKM. Trimming removed 8 bases from V and 7 bases from J; junction bases left unmatched: 10.

This clonotype turned up a few times. The chain couples TRBV24-1 to TRBJ2-1; D uncertain. The CDR3 consists of 12 residues. The germline V and J ends were trimmed by 4 bases and 1 base, with 1 base remaining between them. Germline values: CDR1 KGHDR, CDR2 SFDVKD. CDR3 protein: CATSESYNEQFF. CDR3 bases: TGTGCCACCAGTGAGTCCTACAATGAGCAGTTCTTC.

The chain has TRBV7-3 and TRBJ2-1; D is uncertain. The CDR3 contains 15 residues. Germline-derived CDR1 and CDR2 are SGHTA and FQGTGA. Trimming shortened V by 7 bases and J by 4 bases, and 17 bases separated the two germline ends. The CDR3 DNA reads TGTGCCAGCACCATGAGCCCCCGCCCATACAATGAGCAGTTCTTC. Amino acid sequence: CASTMSPRPYNEQFF.

The chain is built from TRBV11-2 and TRBJ2-7, with TRBD1 as a possible D gene (5 bases). Trimming left V 2 bases short and J 4 bases short, with 27 bases between. The CDR3 is made up of 19 amino acids. Germline values: CDR1 SGHAT, CDR2 FQNNGV. As DNA, the CDR3 is TGTGCCAGCAGCTTATATTTTGATGTTATCGGACATGGAACTTACGAGCAGTACTTC. Translated, it gives CASSLYFDVIGHGTYEQYF.

Regarding this clonotype: This clone may be a read error of a much larger clone one base away. CDR3 loop: CASSPPGQGYEKYF. The CDR3 nucleotides read TGTGCCAGCAGCCCGCCGGGACAGGGCTACGAGAAGTACTTC. The genes are TRBV12-3 or TRBV12-4 and TRBJ2-7, with 9 nucleotides matching TRBD1. This CDR3 region has 14 residues.

This clonotype was recorded a few times. This chain connects TRBV15 to TRBJ2-5; D not certain. The CDR3 contains 15 residues. The germline V and J ends were trimmed by 0 bases and 1 base, with 9 bases remaining between them. Germline V CDR1 and CDR2: LNHNV, YYDKDF (reference sequence). This CDR3 reads CATSRDRSSQETQYF. Written as DNA, the CDR3 is TGTGCCACCAGCAGAGACAGGTCATCCCAAGAGACCCAGTACTTC.

This clonotype turned up a few times. The chain has TRBV7-2 and TRBJ2-1; perhaps TRBD1 as D (5 bases). The CDR3 consists of 18 residues. The V gene's germline CDR1 is SGHTA and CDR2 FQGNSA. V lost 0 bases, J lost 0 bases, and 15 bases lay in between. The CDR3 DNA follows: TGTGCCAGCAGCTTAGCGCGTGGACATGAGAACTCCTACAATGAGCAGTTCTTC. This translates into CASSLARGHENSYNEQFF. Complete variable domain (other parts from reference TRBV7-2 and TRBJ2-1): GAGVSQSPSNKVTEKGKDVELRCDPISGHTALYWYRQSLGQGLEFLIYFQGNSAPDKSGLPSDRFSAERTGGSVSTLTIQRTQQEDSAVYLCASSLARGHENSYNEQFFGPGTRLTVL.

This clonotype was detected only a few times. The V gene is TRBV4-1, the J gene TRBJ2-5; D may be TRBD2 (7 bases). The germline gives CDR1 MGHRA, CDR2 YSYEKL. With 5 bases removed from V and 6 bases from J, the gap between germline ends came to 19 bases. The CDR3 extends over 15 amino acids. The CDR3 bases are TGCGCCAGCAGCTCCAAGGGGGGGGGCGGAAAGACCCAGTACTTC. Protein sequence: CASSSKGGGGKTQYF.

A few counts support this clonotype. The chain combines TRBV30 with TRBJ2-1; D uncertain. CDR3 size: 11 residues. V was shortened by 0 bases and J by 9 bases, with 6 bases between the two germline ends. Per germline, CDR1 GTSNPN and CDR2 SVGIG (reference sequence). The CDR3 DNA follows: TGTGCCTGGAGTGTAACCCGTGAGCAGTTCTTC. It codes for CAWSVTREQFF.

This clonotype was picked up many times. The chain links TRBV12-3 or TRBV12-4 to TRBJ2-3; 16 bases are shared with TRBD2. The CDR3 has 18 residues. Germline trimming cut 10 bases from V and 6 bases from J; bases unmatched to any gene: 16. Here the CDR3 reads CAIDTTGLAGGPGDTQYF. DNA for the CDR3: TGTGCCATCGATACGACGGGACTAGCGGGAGGGCCAGGGGATACGCAGTATTTT.

There are many counts of this clonotype. The rearrangement joins TRBV30 to TRBJ2-3; the match to TRBD2 covers 13 bases. CDR3 length: 16 residues. The V and J ends lost 1 base and 0 bases, in that order; junction bases with no gene match: 1. Germline loops: CDR1 GTSNPN, CDR2 SVGIG (reference sequence). CDR3 loop: CAWSGTSGGSTDTQYF. The DNA of the CDR3 is TGTGCCTGGAGTGGGACTAGCGGGGGTAGCACAGATACGCAGTATTTT.

In this sample, this clonotype turned up many times. The chain is built from TRBV7-2 and TRBJ2-5; possibly TRBD1 for D (5 bases). CDR3 length: 15 amino acids. Per germline, CDR1 SGHTA and CDR2 FQGNSA. V dropped 2 bases and J dropped 4 bases, with 14 bases sitting between them. In DNA, the CDR3 is TGTGCCAGCAGCTTAAGTGGGGCAGGGCGAGAGACCCAGTACTTC. Its protein is CASSLSGAGRETQYF.

This clonotype was seen more than once but under ten times. The chain links TRBV10-3 to TRBJ2-3; D call uncertain. Deletions cut 4 bases from V and 6 bases from J, with 8 bases between. Germline V gene data show CDR1 as ENHRY and CDR2 as SYGVKD. The CDR3 runs 12 residues. CDR3: CAISGASDTQYF. The CDR3 DNA sequence: TGTGCCATCAGTGGGGCGAGTGATACGCAGTATTTT.

The CDR3 reads CASSEKHSGKLFF. CDR3 coding DNA: TGTGCCAGCAGTGAAAAGCACAGTGGAAAACTGTTTTTT. The chain has TRBV6-1 and TRBJ1-4; no firm D call. The ends were cut back, 2 bases at V and 10 bases at J, with 11 bases in the middle. The germline V gene encodes CDR1 MNHNS and CDR2 SASEGT. The CDR3 sequence is 13 residues long.

The V call is TRBV15, the J call TRBJ1-1; D is unclear. Deletions cut 1 base from V and 4 bases from J, with 16 bases between. In germline, CDR1 is LNHNV, CDR2 YYDKDF (reference sequence). The CDR3 has 16 amino acids. The CDR3 loop is CATSRGPGRSSTEAFF. CDR3 coding DNA: TGTGCCACCAGCAGAGGCCCCGGCCGGTCGAGCACTGAAGCTTTCTTT.

In its sample, this clonotype was seen many times. V usage is TRBV7-2 and J usage is TRBJ2-3; D is tentatively TRBD1 or TRBD2 (6 bases each). Germline V lookup: CDR1 SGHTA, CDR2 FQGNSA. Trimming removed 5 bases at V and 2 bases at J, with 23 bases between. This CDR3 spans 18 amino acids. CDR3 in DNA: TGTGCCAGCAGCGCCCGCTCAAGGAGGGGGATGGCCACAGATACGCAGTATTTT. It translates to CASSARSRRGMATDTQYF.

In this sample, this clonotype turned up many times. This chain joins TRBV27 and TRBJ2-1; D is undetermined. Germline V gene lookup returns CDR1 MNHEY and CDR2 SMNVEV (reference sequence). Deletions cut 2 bases from V and 2 bases from J, with 13 bases between. The CDR3 has 16 amino acids. As DNA, the CDR3 is TGTGCCAGCAGTTTAAGTCCCCCCCTTCCCTACAATGAGCAGTTCTTC. Translated, it gives CASSLSPPLPYNEQFF.

This clonotype was recorded a few times. The V call is TRBV7-9, the J call TRBJ2-1; D unclear. V was shortened by 5 bases and J by 8 bases, with 16 bases between the two germline ends. Germline-derived CDR1 and CDR2 are SEHNR and FQNEAQ (reference sequence). The CDR3 totals 14 residues. The CDR3 region is CASSLGFAMDEQFF. Written as DNA, the CDR3 is TGTGCCAGCAGCCTTGGGTTTGCGATGGATGAGCAGTTCTTC.

The chain employs TRBV7-9 and TRBJ2-7, with 10 bases that match TRBD2. Germline CDR1 SEHNR, CDR2 FQNEAQ (reference sequence). This CDR3 is built from 16 residues. Trimming at V came to 7 bases and at J to 7 bases, leaving 16 bases not matched to a gene. CDR3 sequence reads: CASTLAGVFEGGEQYF. CDR3 DNA: TGTGCCAGCACCCTAGCGGGAGTTTTCGAGGGGGGGGAGCAGTACTTC.

This clonotype has only a few counts. Here the CDR3 DNA reads TGTGCCAGTAGTATTTGGACTAGCGGAGCTAACGAGCAGTACTTC. This gives the protein CASSIWTSGANEQYF. This sequence joins TRBV19 and TRBJ2-7, with TRBD2 identical over 10 bases. J was trimmed by 5 bases and V by 3 bases; bases with no gene match: 7. The germline gives CDR1 LNHDA, CDR2 SQIVND (reference sequence). CDR3 length: 15 residues.

Many counts were recorded for this clonotype. J is TRBJ2-5 and V is TRBV28, with D perhaps TRBD1 or TRBD2 (5 bases each). V was pared by 2 bases and J by 4 bases, with 14 bases between. This CDR3 spans 15 amino acids. Germline values: CDR1 MDHEN, CDR2 SYDVKM. The CDR3 DNA is TGTGCCAGCAGTTTAGTCTCCGGGGCCGGAGAGACCCAGTACTTC. Protein sequence: CASSLVSGAGETQYF.

The chain links TRBV7-6 to TRBJ2-1, with D perhaps matching TRBD1 or TRBD2 (5 bases each). Germline CDR1 SGHVS, CDR2 FNYEAQ. This CDR3 contains 16 residues. The germline V and J ends were trimmed by 1 base and 4 bases, with 14 bases remaining between them. The CDR3 DNA sequence: TGTGCCAGCAGCTTAGGCACTAGGGGAATTTACAATGAGCAGTTCTTC. It codes for CASSLGTRGIYNEQFF.

The chain joins TRBV11-3 to TRBJ2-4; tentative D call: TRBD2 (5 bases). With 2 bases removed from V and 0 bases from J, the gap between germline ends came to 14 bases. The length of the CDR3 is 17 residues. The V gene's germline CDR1 is SGHNT and CDR2 YENEEA. The CDR3 protein is CASSLMRAPLAKNIQYF. Here the CDR3 DNA reads TGTGCCAGCAGCTTAATGAGGGCCCCTCTAGCCAAAAACATTCAGTACTTC.

This sequence joins TRBV19 and TRBJ2-1, with D perhaps TRBD2 (6 bases). The germline V gene encodes CDR1 LNHDA and CDR2 SQIVND (reference sequence). CDR3 length: 13 amino acids. V lost 5 bases, J lost 8 bases, and 13 bases lay in between. Here the CDR3 DNA reads TGTGCCAGTAGTGGGGGGTTCGCCCATGAGCAGTTCTTC. This sequence encodes CASSGGFAHEQFF.

This clonotype has more than one count but fewer than ten. The DNA for the CDR3 is TGCAGTGCTAGGGGGCCCTGGGCCGGCCGTAGCAATTCACCCCTCCACTTT. It codes for CSARGPWAGRSNSPLHF. The chain has TRBV20-1 and TRBJ1-6, with D possibly matching TRBD1 (5 bases). Germline CDR1 is DFQATT and CDR2 is SNEGSKA (reference sequence). Trimming cost V 3 bases and J 7 bases, with 22 bases left between them. This CDR3 is built from 17 residues.

This clonotype was detected a few times. The J gene is TRBJ1-5, the V gene TRBV12-3 or TRBV12-4; D is ambiguous. V gave up 3 bases and J gave up 3 bases, with 6 bases separating them. This CDR3 spans 13 amino acids. The DNA for the CDR3 is TGTGCCAGCAGTTTCCGGTACAATCAGCCCCAGCATTTT. Translation: CASSFRYNQPQHF.

At least ten counts were recorded for this clonotype. The gene calls are TRBV7-2 and TRBJ1-1, with D possibly being TRBD1 (5 bases). Trimming pared 5 bases from V and 4 bases from J, leaving 17 bases between. The length of the CDR3 is 15 residues. Germline V gene data show CDR1 as SGHTA and CDR2 as FQGNSA. The chain's CDR3 is CASSTPTGGGTEAFF. DNA of the CDR3: TGTGCCAGCAGCACCCCTACCGGGGGGGGCACTGAAGCTTTCTTT.

In this sample, this clonotype turned up many times. This rearrangement joins TRBV30 to TRBJ1-1; a possible D gene is TRBD1 (5 bases). Germline V gene sequence: CDR1 GTSNPN, CDR2 SVGIG (reference sequence). This CDR3 region has 11 residues. Deletions cut 5 bases from V and 11 bases from J, with 15 bases between. The CDR3 region has the DNA TGTGCCTGGGGGGGGAGGGAACGGGCTTTCTTT. This codes for CAWGGRERAFF. Complete variable domain (other parts from reference TRBV30 and TRBJ1-1): SQTIHQWPATLVQPVGSPLSLECTVEGTSNPNLYWYRQAAGRGLQLLFYSVGIGQISSEVPQNLSASRPQDRQFILSSKKLLLSDSGFYLCAWGGRERAFFGQGTRLTVV.